The 8 T cell receptor beta chains below come from one sample, sequenced in a study of T-cell reconstitution after alpha-beta-depleted transplantation in children. TCRbeta library preparation incorporated unique molecular identifiers. MiXCR, applied by TCRdb to the PCR reads, yields one record per CDR3 protein. This sample has 200,000 to 250,000 distinct CDR3 sequences; 24% occur once, and the top ten carry about 5%. Sequencing used PBMCs, mostly from graft donor cells, obtained 360 days after TCRalphabeta/CD19-depleted stem cell transplant. All receptors come from a female patient between 2 and 15 years old who had a stem cell transplant for congenital amegakaryocytic thrombocytopenia, so the T cells may come from the graft donor.

This clonotype turned up a few times. The chain is built from TRBV5-1 and TRBJ1-2, with 7 nucleotides matching TRBD1. The J segment lost 2 bases and the V segment lost 5 bases, leaving 6 bases of the junction unmatched. This CDR3 comprises 14 residues. Germline CDR1 and CDR2: SGHRS and YFSETQ. CDR3 bases: TGCGCCAGCAGTAACGGGGGACAGAACTATGGCTACACCTTC. Translating gives CASSNGGQNYGYTF.

The J gene is TRBJ1-6, the V gene TRBV3-1, with D unresolved. Per germline, CDR1 LGHDT and CDR2 YNNKEL (reference sequence). Trimming left V 0 bases short and J 8 bases short, with 5 bases between. This CDR3 is 13 amino acids long. The CDR3 nucleotides are TGTGCCAGCAGCCAAGATGGGGATTCACCCCTCCACTTT. It encodes CASSQDGDSPLHF.

This clonotype was detected only a few times. This chain joins TRBV11-2 and TRBJ1-2; D is unresolved. Germline CDR1 is SGHAT and CDR2 is FQNNGV. V gave up 1 base and J gave up 8 bases, with 20 bases separating them. This CDR3 has 16 residues. The DNA of the CDR3 is TGTGCCAGCAGCTTAGGACCCGGCGAGGCTTCTTTGGGCTACACCTTC. Encoded protein: CASSLGPGEASLGYTF. The whole variable domain, filled in from reference TRBV11-2 and TRBJ1-2, reads EAGVAQSPRYKIIEKRQSVAFWCNPISGHATLYWYQQILGQGPKLLIQFQNNGVVDDSQLPKDRFSAERLKGVDSTLKIQPAKLEDSAVYLCASSLGPGEASLGYTFGSGTRLTVV.

The J gene is TRBJ2-3, the V gene TRBV29-1; D remains unclear. CDR3 length equals 15 residues. Germline-derived CDR1 and CDR2 are SQVTM and ANQGSEA. The V and J ends lost 0 bases and 6 bases respectively, with 16 bases between them. The CDR3 nucleotides read TGCAGCGTTGAAGAGCCCCCAGGAGATGACGATACGCAGTATTTT. This translates into CSVEEPPGDDDTQYF.

The CDR3 DNA reads as TGCGCCAGCAGGTCGACGAACGACCCGCGGGAAAAACTGTTTTTT. This encodes CASRSTNDPREKLFF. The rearrangement joins TRBV4-3 to TRBJ1-4; no firm D call. Germline CDR1 reads LGHNA; CDR2 reads YSLEER. Trimming removed 6 bases at V and 8 bases at J, with 19 bases between. There are 15 residues in the CDR3.

DNA of the CDR3: TGTGCCAGCAGTGAATTGGTCAGCCAAGAGACCCAGTACTTC. It encodes CASSELVSQETQYF. The chain employs TRBV2 and TRBJ2-5; D remains ambiguous. This CDR3 is built from 14 residues. CDR1 is SNHLY, CDR2 FYNNEI, per germline. Trimming left V 2 bases short and J 1 base short, with 8 bases between. The full variable domain, rest sourced from reference TRBV2 and TRBJ2-5, is EPEVTQTPSHQVTQMGQEVILRCVPISNHLYFYWYRQILGQKVEFLVSFYNNEISEKSEIFDDQFSVERPDGSNFTLKIRSTKLEDSAMYFCASSELVSQETQYFGPGTRLLVL.

The table lists this clonotype with a few counts. The V gene is TRBV5-6, the J gene TRBJ2-3, with a weak D call TRBD2 (5 bases). V was cut by 6 bases and J by 3 bases, with 14 bases left in between. The CDR3 has 14 amino acids. Germline lookup yields CDR1 SGHDT and CDR2 YYEEEE. Here the CDR3 DNA reads TGTGCCAGCAAGTCCCCCTCGGGGACAGATACGCAGTATTTT. Protein: CASKSPSGTDTQYF. Looking up the rest from reference TRBV5-6 and TRBJ2-3 gives the full variable domain: DAGVTQSPTHLIKTRGQQVTLRCSPKSGHDTVSWYQQALGQGPQFIFQYYEEEERQRGNFPDRFSGHQFPNYSSELNVNALLLGDSALYLCASKSPSGTDTQYFGPGTRLTVL.

This clonotype was counted many times. This chain connects TRBV5-1 to TRBJ2-3; D gene ambiguous. Germline CDR1 and CDR2: SGHRS and YFSETQ. CDR3 length equals 13 residues. The V end lost 3 bases, the J end lost 3 bases, and 8 bases lay between the germline ends. CDR3 sequence: CASSSYSTDTQYF. The CDR3 DNA is TGCGCCAGCAGCTCCTACTCTACAGATACGCAGTATTTT.